A single sample is the source of the 2 T cell receptor beta chains below, sequenced in a study of PD-1 blockade in classical Hodgkin lymphoma. Repertoires were generated with immunoSEQ multiplex PCR, while TCRdb's copy carries only in-frame clones and drops some. The sample includes some 93,000 clones, 65% to 85% of them seen just once. The time point was: cycle 4 day 1 (C4D1), after around six weeks of nivolumab. Exposure to brentuximab vedotin varied, and each patient had relapsed following autologous stem cell transplantation. The sample here was peripheral blood mononuclear cells (PBMCs), taken before the fourth cycle of nivolumab. Receptors originate from a human donor with classical Hodgkin lymphoma.

This clone was found a few times. The rearrangement links TRBV10-1 to TRBJ2-3; no definite D call. Trimming cost V 0 bases and J 6 bases, with 7 bases left between them. The CDR3 loop spans 13 amino acids. Germline lookup yields CDR1 WNHNN and CDR2 SYGVQD (reference sequence). The CDR3 protein is CASSESLRDTQYF. CDR3 DNA: TGCGCCAGCAGTGAGTCGTTACGGGATACGCAGTATTTT.

This chain joins TRBV7-2 and TRBJ2-7; 7 positions agree with TRBD2. CDR3 length: 14 residues. The junction had 1 base not matched to a gene; V was cut back by 0 bases and J by 2 bases. Germline values: CDR1 SGHTA, CDR2 FQGNSA. The CDR3, as DNA: TGTGCCAGCAGCTTAGCGGGAGGGCCCTACGAGCAGTACTTC. Translated, it gives CASSLAGGPYEQYF.